Described below is a single T cell receptor (beta chain) sequence and its context. The antigen remains undetermined. This record comes from a study of OX40 agonist ivuxolimab in advanced cancers. Overall study: Of mixed ages from about 20 to 80 and averaging roughly 60 years, the group was around 78% male.

Autoimmune disease history or systemic immunosuppression meant exclusion. Profiled with immunoSEQ multiplex PCR; TCRdb holds only in-frame clones, not every one. The sample consists of 65,000 to 75,000 clones, about 85% of them appearing once. Notes on the study in general: At doses 0.1 to 3.0 mg/kg, CD4+ and CD8+ clones expanded.

Specimen: CD4+ or CD8+ T cells sorted from blood, collected in a trial of the OX40 agonist ivuxolimab. This receptor was identified in an adult with an advanced solid tumor such as melanoma, head and neck, liver or kidney cancer.

The DNA for the CDR3 is TGCAGCGTACTCCTCAGGGGCGGGGAGCTGTTTTTT. Its protein is CSVLLRGGELFF. The rearrangement joins TRBV29-1 to TRBJ2-2; D is perhaps TRBD1 (6 bases). Germline V gene sequence: CDR1 SQVTM, CDR2 ANQGSEA. Trimming took off 6 bases at V and 7 bases at J, with 12 bases between the two ends. CDR3 size: 12 residues.